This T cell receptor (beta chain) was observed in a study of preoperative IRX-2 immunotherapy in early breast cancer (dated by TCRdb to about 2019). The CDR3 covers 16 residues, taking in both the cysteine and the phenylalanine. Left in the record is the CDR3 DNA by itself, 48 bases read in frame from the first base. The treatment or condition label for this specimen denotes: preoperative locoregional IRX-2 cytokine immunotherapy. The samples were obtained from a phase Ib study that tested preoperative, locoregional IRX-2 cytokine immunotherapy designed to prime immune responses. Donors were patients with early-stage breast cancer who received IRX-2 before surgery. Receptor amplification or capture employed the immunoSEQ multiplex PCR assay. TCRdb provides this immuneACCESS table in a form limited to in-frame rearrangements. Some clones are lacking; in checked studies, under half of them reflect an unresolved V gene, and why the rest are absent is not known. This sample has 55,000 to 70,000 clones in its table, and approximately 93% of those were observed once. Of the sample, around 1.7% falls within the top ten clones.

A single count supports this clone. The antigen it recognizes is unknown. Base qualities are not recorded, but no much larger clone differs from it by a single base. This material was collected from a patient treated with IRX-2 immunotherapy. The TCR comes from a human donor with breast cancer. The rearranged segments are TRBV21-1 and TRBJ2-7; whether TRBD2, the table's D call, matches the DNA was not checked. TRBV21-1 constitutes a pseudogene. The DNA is TGTGCCAGCAGCTCCGCCTACAGCGGGTCGTCATACGAGCAGTACTTC. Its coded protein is CASSSAYSGSSYEQYF.